The TCR beta chain described here comes from a study of OX40 agonist ivuxolimab in advanced cancers. As for the study in general: The diagnoses of dose-escalation patients were hepatocellular carcinoma, melanoma, renal cell or head and neck cancer. Treatment received earlier with anti-PD-1, anti-PD-L1 or anti-CTLA-4 agents was allowed, and over 30% had some.

TCRdb's copy holds only in-frame clones and misses some; the assay was immunoSEQ multiplex PCR. The data show approximately 79,000 clones, with 85% to 90% seen just once and 2% to 3% held by the top ten. About this clone itself: Its antigen is as yet unknown.

Points from the study as a whole: Part of the nonresponder group also had normalized T-cell clonal expansion that was low. Among the lowest peripheral clonal expansion occurred in 0.1-3.0 mg/kg partial responders.

The CDR3 covers 12 residues. V shed 2 bases and J shed 10 bases, with 9 bases lying between them. Germline lookup yields CDR1 SGHDN and CDR2 FVKESK. This sequence joins TRBV14 and TRBJ2-1; D is undetermined. The sequence was collected from an adult with an advanced solid tumor such as melanoma, head and neck, liver or kidney cancer. The sequencing used CD4+ or CD8+ T cells sorted from blood, collected in a trial of the OX40 agonist ivuxolimab. CDR3 coding DNA: TGTGCCAGCAGCCAATCTGGGCCCGAGCAGTTCTTC. Its protein product is CASSQSGPEQFF.